The clone carrying this T cell receptor (beta chain) has ten or more counts. CDR1 is MDHEN and CDR2 is SYDVKM in the germline V gene. This CDR3 has 19 residues. With V trimmed by 5 bases and J by 0 bases, 9 bases remained unmatched. There were TCR beta CDR3 regions amplified from RNA transcripts. Primed by the HTBI set, a first-round RT-PCR was run on the TCR CDR3. TCRdb reprocessed the multiplex PCR reads via MiXCR and lists one record per CDR3 protein. This sample has approximately 420,000 distinct CDR3 sequences; around 15% occur once, and the top ten carry more than 4.5%. These data come from a study of T cells in Graves' hyperthyroidism and ophthalmopathy.

The sequence was collected from a woman under 30 with Graves' hyperthyroidism. Sample: blood. V and J are TRBV28 and TRBJ2-2; TRBD2 agrees at 13 bases. The CDR3 loop is CASSHPPGLAGSNTGELFF. In DNA, the CDR3 is TGTGCCAGCAGTCATCCTCCGGGACTAGCGGGGTCGAACACCGGGGAGCTGTTTTTT.